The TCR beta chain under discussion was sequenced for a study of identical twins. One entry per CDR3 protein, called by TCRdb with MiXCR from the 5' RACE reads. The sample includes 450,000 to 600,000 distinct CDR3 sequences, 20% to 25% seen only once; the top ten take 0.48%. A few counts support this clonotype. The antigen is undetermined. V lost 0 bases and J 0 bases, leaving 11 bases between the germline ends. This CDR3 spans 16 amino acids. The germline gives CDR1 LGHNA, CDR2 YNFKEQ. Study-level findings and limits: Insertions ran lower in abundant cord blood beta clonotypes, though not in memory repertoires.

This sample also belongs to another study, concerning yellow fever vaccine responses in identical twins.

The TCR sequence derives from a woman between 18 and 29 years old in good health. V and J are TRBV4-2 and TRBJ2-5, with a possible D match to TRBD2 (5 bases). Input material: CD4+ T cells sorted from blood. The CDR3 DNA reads TGTGCCAGCAGCCAAGATCTGCGGAGGAACCAAGAGACCCAGTACTTC. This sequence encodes CASSQDLRRNQETQYF.